These 19 T cell receptor beta chains came from one sample sequenced in a study of T cells in Graves' hyperthyroidism and ophthalmopathy. The investigators amplified TCR beta CDR3 regions from RNA transcripts. The HTBI set primed first-round TCR CDR3 RT-PCR. TCRdb fed the multiplex PCR reads into MiXCR, producing one record per CDR3 protein. The sample yields a few hundred thousand distinct CDR3 sequences, 40% to 50% seen once. The specimen sequenced was peripheral blood or thyroid tissue (not recorded which). Source of these receptors: an adult woman with Graves' disease, either hyperthyroidism or ophthalmopathy (not recorded which).

This rearrangement joins TRBV7-2 to TRBJ1-2, with TRBD1 matching 9 bases. With 6 bases clipped from V and 8 bases from J, the junction kept 13 bases outside the gene matches. This CDR3 comprises 15 residues. Germline lookup yields CDR1 SGHTA and CDR2 FQGNSA. The CDR3 DNA reads TGTGCCAGCAGACAGACAGGGGGAGGGGGGCTAGGCTACACCTTC. Its protein product is CASRQTGGGGLGYTF.

This clonotype was observed at least ten times. The V gene is TRBV5-1, the J gene TRBJ2-2; D is unclear. The CDR3 runs 15 residues. Trimming took off 3 bases at V and 0 bases at J, with 9 bases between the two ends. Germline CDR1 SGHRS, CDR2 YFSETQ. CDR3 DNA sequence: TGCGCCAGCAGCTACAGAGATCCGAACACCGGGGAGCTGTTTTTT. As protein: CASSYRDPNTGELFF.

The chain is built from TRBV24-1 and TRBJ1-5; no firm D call. The CDR3 runs 14 residues. V was trimmed by 5 bases and J by 3 bases, leaving 10 bases between them. CDR1 is KGHDR and CDR2 is SFDVKD in the germline V gene. CDR3 in amino acids: CATSVGSANQPQHF. The CDR3 coding sequence is TGTGCCACCAGTGTCGGGAGCGCCAATCAGCCCCAGCATTTT.

The chain joins TRBV7-2 to TRBJ2-7; the D gene is possibly TRBD1 (6 bases). The CDR3 has 13 amino acids. The V gene's germline CDR1 is SGHTA and CDR2 FQGNSA. Trimming stripped 5 bases from V and 3 bases from J, with 11 bases between. The CDR3 region has the DNA TGTGCCAGCAGCACGCGGACAGACTACGAGCAGTACTTC. Amino acid sequence: CASSTRTDYEQYF.

As to this clonotype: At one end, the junction sequence differs from germline, possibly due to a read error. V is TRBV29-1 and J is TRBJ2-2; 15 bases fit TRBD2. Germline CDR1 is SQVTM and CDR2 is ANQGSEA. This CDR3 is 14 amino acids long. Written as DNA, the CDR3 is TGCAGCGCCCGGACTAGCGGGAGGGCCAATGAGCAGTTTTTT. As protein: CSARTSGRANEQFF.

This clonotype was detected ten times or more. The chain links TRBV12-3 or TRBV12-4 to TRBJ1-1; possible D gene TRBD1, 5 bases. Trimming removed 3 bases from V and 9 bases from J, with 14 bases in between. The CDR3 is 13 amino acids. The CDR3 bases are TGTGCCAGCAGTTTGTCGCAGGAGGGGAAAGCTTTCTTT. It codes for CASSLSQEGKAFF.

This chain connects TRBV7-6 to TRBJ1-3, with D unresolved. Germline values: CDR1 SGHVS, CDR2 FNYEAQ. The CDR3 loop spans 15 amino acids. Trimming cost V 1 base and J 0 bases, with 7 bases left between them. CDR3 region: CASSLGVGSGNTIYF. The CDR3 DNA follows: TGTGCCAGCAGCTTAGGGGTTGGCTCTGGAAACACCATATATTTT.

The chain couples TRBV5-1 to TRBJ1-2; 8 bases fit TRBD1. The length of the CDR3 is 13 residues. The germline gives CDR1 SGHRS, CDR2 YFSETQ. V shed 4 bases and J 12 bases; nucleotides not matched to a gene: 11. CDR3 sequence (DNA): TGCGCCAGCAGCCCCGGACAGGGTTGGGGCCACACCTTC. Translating it yields CASSPGQGWGHTF.

This clonotype was found many times. The chain has TRBV29-1 and TRBJ1-2; D perhaps matches TRBD1 (5 bases). Trimming stripped 1 base from V and 8 bases from J, with 14 bases between. Germline CDR1 SQVTM, CDR2 ANQGSEA. This CDR3 comprises 13 residues. The chain's CDR3 is CSVEGSRGGGYTF. CDR3 sequence (DNA): TGCAGCGTTGAAGGTTCACGGGGCGGCGGCTACACCTTC.

V is TRBV7-2 and J is TRBJ1-3; D is ambiguous. The CDR3 runs to 15 residues. V was clipped by 5 bases and J by 4 bases, with 15 bases between them. Germline CDR1 reads SGHTA; CDR2 reads FQGNSA. The DNA for the CDR3 is TGTGCCAGCAGCCGCGGGAACTCCGTAGGAAACACCATATATTTT. Protein: CASSRGNSVGNTIYF.

The genes are TRBV19 and TRBJ2-7; 7 bases are a match to TRBD1. The V gene end was trimmed by 7 bases and the J gene end by 0 bases; junction bases not matched to a gene: 9. This CDR3 has 15 amino acids. Germline CDR1 LNHDA, CDR2 SQIVND (reference sequence). CDR3: CASKETGLSSYEQYF. As DNA, the CDR3 is TGTGCCAGTAAAGAGACAGGGCTCTCCTCCTACGAGCAGTACTTC.

CDR3 protein: CASSLEAVSYNSPLHF. The CDR3 DNA sequence: TGTGCCAGCAGCTTAGAAGCGGTCTCCTATAATTCACCCCTCCACTTT. V is TRBV7-6 and J is TRBJ1-6, with D hard to call. CDR1 and CDR2 (germline): SGHVS, FNYEAQ. There are 16 residues in the CDR3. Trimming took off 1 base at V and 0 bases at J, with 7 bases between the two ends.

This clonotype was seen more than once but under ten times. The J gene is TRBJ1-3, the V gene TRBV20-1; 7 nucleotides line up with TRBD1. The CDR3 covers 16 residues. V shed 6 bases and J 7 bases; nucleotides not matched to a gene: 18. Germline V lookup: CDR1 DFQATT, CDR2 SNEGSKA (reference sequence). This CDR3 is CSAGTGEQARRNTIYF. CDR3 in DNA: TGCAGTGCCGGAACAGGGGAACAGGCTAGGAGGAACACCATATATTTT.

The chain links TRBV20-1 to TRBJ2-5; D possibly corresponds to TRBD2 (5 bases). CDR1 and CDR2 from the germline V gene are DFQATT and SNEGSKA (reference sequence). This CDR3 is 11 amino acids long. Trimming shortened V by 5 bases and J by 5 bases, and 9 bases separated the two germline ends. In nucleotides, the CDR3 is TGCAGTGCTTTCACGGGGGAGACCCAGTACTTC. This codes for CSAFTGETQYF.

To note about this clonotype: This clone may be a read error of a much larger clone one base away. This chain uses TRBV7-2 with TRBJ1-6, with a possible D match to TRBD1 (5 bases). The CDR3 contains 15 residues. CDR1 and CDR2 (germline): SGHTA, FQGNSA. CDR3 DNA: TGTGCCAGCAGCCGACCTCCCGGGACCTATTCACCCCCCCACTTT. It is translated as CASSRPPGTYSPPHF.

V is TRBV20-1 and J is TRBJ1-5; D is unresolved. The germline CDR1 and CDR2 sequences are DFQATT and SNEGSKA (reference sequence). V lost 5 bases and J 0 bases, leaving 11 bases between the germline ends. The CDR3 has 14 amino acids. The CDR3: CSAFGGSSNQPQHF. CDR3 nucleotide sequence: TGCAGTGCTTTCGGAGGGAGTAGCAATCAGCCCCAGCATTTT.

The V and J genes are TRBV9 and TRBJ1-4, with D possibly matching TRBD1 (5 bases). Germline V lookup: CDR1 SGDLS, CDR2 YYNGEE. V lost 0 bases, J lost 8 bases, and 5 bases lay in between. The CDR3 spans 12 residues. The CDR3 nucleotides are TGTGCCAGCAGCGTAGAGGGGGAAAAACTGTTTTTT. This sequence encodes CASSVEGEKLFF.

This clonotype was recorded at least ten times. The gene calls are TRBV7-2 and TRBJ2-7, with unresolved D. The CDR3 length is 14 residues. CDR1 is SGHTA, CDR2 FQGNSA, per germline. The V and J ends lost 0 bases and 2 bases respectively, with 8 bases between them. In nucleotides, the CDR3 is TGTGCCAGCAGCTTAGCCCCCGGTGCCTACGAGCAGTACTTC. Protein sequence: CASSLAPGAYEQYF.

This clonotype was seen ten or more times. J is TRBJ2-2 and V is TRBV5-1; 13 bases agree with TRBD2. The V segment lost 4 bases and the J segment 7 bases; nucleotides outside the gene matches: 7. The CDR3 has 16 amino acids. Germline CDR1 and CDR2: SGHRS and YFSETQ. Here the CDR3 reads CASSMGTSGTGGELFF. Here the CDR3 DNA reads TGCGCCAGCAGCATGGGGACTAGCGGGACGGGCGGGGAGCTGTTTTTT.